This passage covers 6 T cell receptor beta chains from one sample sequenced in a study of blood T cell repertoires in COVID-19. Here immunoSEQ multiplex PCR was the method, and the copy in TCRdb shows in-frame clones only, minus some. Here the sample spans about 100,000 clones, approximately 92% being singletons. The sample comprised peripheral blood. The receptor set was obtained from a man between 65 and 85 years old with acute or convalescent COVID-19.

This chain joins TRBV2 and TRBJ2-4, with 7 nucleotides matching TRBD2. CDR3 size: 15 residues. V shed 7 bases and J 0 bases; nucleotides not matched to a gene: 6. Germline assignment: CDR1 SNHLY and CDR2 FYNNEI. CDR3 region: CASNRAGEAKNIQYF. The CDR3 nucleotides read TGTGCCAGCAATAGGGCGGGGGAAGCCAAAAACATTCAGTACTTC.

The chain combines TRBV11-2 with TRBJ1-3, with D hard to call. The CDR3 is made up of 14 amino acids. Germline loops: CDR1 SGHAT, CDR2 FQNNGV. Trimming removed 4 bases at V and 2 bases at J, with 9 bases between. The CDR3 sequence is CASSYELPGNTIYF. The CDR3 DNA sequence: TGTGCCAGCAGCTATGAACTACCTGGAAACACCATATATTTT.

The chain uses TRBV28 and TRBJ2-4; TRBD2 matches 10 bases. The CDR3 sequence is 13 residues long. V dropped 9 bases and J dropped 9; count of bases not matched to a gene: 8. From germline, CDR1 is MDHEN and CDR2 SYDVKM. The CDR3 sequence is CASIQRGGGIQYF. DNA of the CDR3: TGTGCCAGTATACAGCGGGGGGGCGGCATTCAGTACTTC.

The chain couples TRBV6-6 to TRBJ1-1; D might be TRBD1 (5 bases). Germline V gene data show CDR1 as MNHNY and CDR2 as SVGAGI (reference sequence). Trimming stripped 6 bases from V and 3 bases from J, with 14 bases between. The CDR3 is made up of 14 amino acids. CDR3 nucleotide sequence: TGTGCCAGCAGGGGAGGGGAGCAGCACACTGAAGCTTTCTTT. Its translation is CASRGGEQHTEAFF.

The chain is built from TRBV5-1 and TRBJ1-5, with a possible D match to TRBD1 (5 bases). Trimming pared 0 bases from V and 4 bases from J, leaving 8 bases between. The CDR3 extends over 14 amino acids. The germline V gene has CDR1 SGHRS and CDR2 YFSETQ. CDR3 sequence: CASSLASGNQPQHF. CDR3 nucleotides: TGCGCCAGCAGCTTGGCCTCAGGGAATCAGCCCCAGCATTTT.

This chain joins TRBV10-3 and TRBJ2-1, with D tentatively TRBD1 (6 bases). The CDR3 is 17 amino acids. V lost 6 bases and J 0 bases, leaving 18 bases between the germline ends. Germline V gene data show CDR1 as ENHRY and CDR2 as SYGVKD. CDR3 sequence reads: CAIRSTGNLGSYNEQFF. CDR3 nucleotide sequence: TGTGCCATCAGGAGTACAGGGAATCTGGGCTCCTACAATGAGCAGTTCTTC.